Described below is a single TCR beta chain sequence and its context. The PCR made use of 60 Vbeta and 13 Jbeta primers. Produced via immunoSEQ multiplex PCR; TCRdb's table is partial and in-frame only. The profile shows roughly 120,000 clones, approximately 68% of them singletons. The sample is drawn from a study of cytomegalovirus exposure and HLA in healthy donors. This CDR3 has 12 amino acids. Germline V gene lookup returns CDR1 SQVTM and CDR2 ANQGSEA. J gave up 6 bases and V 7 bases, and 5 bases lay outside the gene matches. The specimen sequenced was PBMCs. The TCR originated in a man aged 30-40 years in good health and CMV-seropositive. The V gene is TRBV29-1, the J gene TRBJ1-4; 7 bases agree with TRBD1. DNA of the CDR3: TGCAGCGCCGTCGACAGGGATGAAAAACTGTTTTTT. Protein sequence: CSAVDRDEKLFF.